A single sample is the source of the 10 T cell receptor beta chains below, sequenced in a study of cytomegalovirus exposure and HLA in healthy donors. The PCR contained 60 Vbeta and 13 Jbeta primers. Clones were read by immunoSEQ multiplex PCR, and TCRdb kept only the in-frame ones, dropping some. This sample has some 200,000 clones, with around 85% found just once. Sequenced material: PBMCs. The receptors derive from a man aged 45 to 65 in good health and CMV-seronegative.

The table lists this clone with a count of one. The genes are TRBV7-6 and TRBJ1-1; D remains unclear. The CDR3 consists of 16 residues. Trimming stripped 6 bases from V and 11 bases from J, with 28 bases between. The germline CDR1 and CDR2 sequences are SGHVS and FNYEAQ. The DNA for the CDR3 is TGTGCCAGCAGTCCCGTAAGCGGGCTTTCTTTTACGTGGGCTTTCTTT. As protein: CASSPVSGLSFTWAFF.

V is TRBV4-2 and J is TRBJ2-1, with 10 nucleotides matching TRBD2. The germline V gene has CDR1 LGHNA and CDR2 YNFKEQ. The CDR3 is made up of 16 amino acids. V lost 3 bases, J lost 8 bases, and 10 bases stayed unmatched. This chain's CDR3 is CASSQGGLAAFDEQFF. The CDR3 bases are TGTGCCAGCAGCCAGGGAGGACTAGCGGCTTTCGATGAGCAGTTCTTC.

The J gene is TRBJ1-3, the V gene TRBV18, with a tentative D call TRBD1 (5 bases). The CDR3 length is 15 residues. Deletions cut 6 bases from V and 1 base from J, with 13 bases between. Germline V lookup: CDR1 KGHSH, CDR2 LQKENI. The CDR3 nucleotides are TGTGCCAGCTCCGAGTGGCAGGGTTCTGGAAACACCATATATTTT. This sequence encodes CASSEWQGSGNTIYF.

V and J are TRBV27 and TRBJ1-6; possibly TRBD1 for D (5 bases). Per the germline V gene, CDR1 is MNHEY and CDR2 is SMNVEV (reference sequence). The V end lost 10 bases, the J end lost 3 bases, and 13 bases lay between the germline ends. The CDR3 extends over 14 amino acids. In nucleotides, the CDR3 is TGTGCCACTCGACAGAATCTCTATAATTCACCCCTCCACTTT. It codes for CATRQNLYNSPLHF.

The chain carries TRBV6-5 and TRBJ2-7, with 9 nucleotides matching TRBD1. Germline V gene data show CDR1 as MNHEY and CDR2 as SVGAGI. CDR3 length equals 15 residues. The V and J ends lost 5 bases and 3 bases, in that order; junction bases with no gene match: 8. The CDR3 region has the DNA TGTGCCAGCAGTAAGAATCCGGGACAGGGCTACGAGCAGTACTTC. This gives the protein CASSKNPGQGYEQYF.

The chain employs TRBV6-4 and TRBJ1-6, with 8 bases lining up with TRBD1. The V gene end was trimmed by 3 bases and the J gene end by 10 bases; junction bases not matched to a gene: 2. The CDR3 runs 13 residues. CDR1 MRHNA and CDR2 SNTAGT come from the germline V gene. The CDR3 DNA sequence: TGTGCCAGCAGTGAGGACAGGGCCTCACCCCTCCACTTT. Translated, it gives CASSEDRASPLHF.

CDR3 residues: CASSRTGTGDSQFF. Written as DNA, the CDR3 is TGCGCCAGCAGCCGAACCGGGACGGGGGATTCACAGTTCTTC. The chain carries TRBV4-1 and TRBJ2-1; TRBD2 might be the D (6 bases). The CDR3 runs to 14 residues. Per the germline V gene, CDR1 is MGHRA and CDR2 is YSYEKL. Trimming took 4 bases from V and 13 from J, leaving 20 bases between them.

This clone was recorded once. The chain combines TRBV11-2 with TRBJ2-3, with 10 bases matching TRBD2. CDR1 and CDR2 from the germline V gene are SGHAT and FQNNGV. The ends lost 0 bases at V and 0 bases at J; junction bases unmatched: 0. The CDR3 covers 16 residues. CDR3 DNA: TGTGCCAGCAGCTTAGAACTAGCGGGGAGCACAGATACGCAGTATTTT. The encoded protein is CASSLELAGSTDTQYF.

This clone has just a few counts. The chain couples TRBV6-5 to TRBJ1-6; D remains ambiguous. From germline, CDR1 is MNHEY and CDR2 SVGAGI. The CDR3 is made up of 15 amino acids. V was clipped by 2 bases and J by 5 bases, with 10 bases between them. In nucleotides, the CDR3 is TGTGCCAGCAGTTACGACGAGACAAATAATTCACCCCTCCACTTT. This gives the protein CASSYDETNNSPLHF.

This clone was observed a handful of times. This chain links TRBV15 with TRBJ2-7, with a tentative D call TRBD1 (6 bases). V was shortened by 6 bases and J by 2 bases, with 8 bases between the two germline ends. Germline V gene sequence: CDR1 LNHNV, CDR2 YYDKDF (reference sequence). The CDR3 has 12 residues. The CDR3 sequence is CATSGQTYEQYF. CDR3 DNA sequence: TGTGCCACCAGTGGACAGACCTACGAGCAGTACTTC.